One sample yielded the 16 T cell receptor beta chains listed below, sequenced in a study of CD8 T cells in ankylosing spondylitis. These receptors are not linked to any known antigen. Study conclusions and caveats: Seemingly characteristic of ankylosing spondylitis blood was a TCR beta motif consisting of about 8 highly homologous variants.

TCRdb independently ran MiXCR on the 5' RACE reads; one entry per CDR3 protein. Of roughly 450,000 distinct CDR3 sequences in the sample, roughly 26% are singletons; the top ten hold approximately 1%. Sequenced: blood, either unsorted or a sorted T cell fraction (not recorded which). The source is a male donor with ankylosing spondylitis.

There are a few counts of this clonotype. This chain's CDR3 is CATSDPSGTSDEQFF. CDR3 nucleotide sequence: TGTGCCACCAGCGACCCGTCCGGGACCTCAGATGAGCAGTTCTTC. This chain joins TRBV24-1 and TRBJ2-1; either TRBD1 or TRBD2 may supply D (5 bases each). The germline CDR1 and CDR2 sequences are KGHDR and SFDVKD. The CDR3 is made up of 15 amino acids. V gave up 7 bases and J gave up 8 bases, with 20 bases separating them.

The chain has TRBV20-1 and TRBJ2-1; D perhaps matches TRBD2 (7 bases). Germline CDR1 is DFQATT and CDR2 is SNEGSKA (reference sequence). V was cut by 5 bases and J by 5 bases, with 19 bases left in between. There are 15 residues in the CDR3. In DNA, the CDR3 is TGCAGTGCTTCCAGCGGGACAACTGGCCACAATGAGCAGTTCTTC. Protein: CSASSGTTGHNEQFF.

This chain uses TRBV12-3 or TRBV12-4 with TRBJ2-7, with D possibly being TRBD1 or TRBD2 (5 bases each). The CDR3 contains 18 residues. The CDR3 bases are TGTGCCTGCAGTTTAGCGCTAAGGGGTACCACGAGCTCCTACGAGCAGTACGTC. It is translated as CACSLALRGTTSSYEQYV.

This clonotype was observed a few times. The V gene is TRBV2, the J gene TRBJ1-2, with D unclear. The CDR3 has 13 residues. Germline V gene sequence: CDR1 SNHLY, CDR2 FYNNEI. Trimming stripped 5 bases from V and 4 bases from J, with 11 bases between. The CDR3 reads CASSSRGGYGYTF. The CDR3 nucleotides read TGTGCCAGCAGTTCCCGGGGAGGCTATGGCTACACCTTC.

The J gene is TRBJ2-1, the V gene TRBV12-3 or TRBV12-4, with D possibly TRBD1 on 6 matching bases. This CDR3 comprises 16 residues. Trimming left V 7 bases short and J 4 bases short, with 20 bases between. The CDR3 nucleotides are TGTGCCAGCATTAAAGGACAGCCTGGTGGGTACAATGAGCAGTTCTTC. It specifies CASIKGQPGGYNEQFF.

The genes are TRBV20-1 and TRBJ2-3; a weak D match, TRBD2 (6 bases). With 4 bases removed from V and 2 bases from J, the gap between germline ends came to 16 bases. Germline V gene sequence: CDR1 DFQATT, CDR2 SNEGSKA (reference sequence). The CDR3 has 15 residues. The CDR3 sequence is CSATRRAGYTDTQYF. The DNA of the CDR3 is TGCAGTGCTACAAGAAGGGCGGGGTACACAGATACGCAGTATTTT.

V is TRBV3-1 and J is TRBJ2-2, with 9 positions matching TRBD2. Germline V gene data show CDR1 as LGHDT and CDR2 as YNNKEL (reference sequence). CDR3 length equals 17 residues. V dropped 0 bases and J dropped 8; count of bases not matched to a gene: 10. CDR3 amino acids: CASSQEAGLAGTGELFF. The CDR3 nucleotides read TGTGCCAGCAGCCAAGAGGCCGGGCTAGCGGGAACTGGGGAGCTGTTTTTT.

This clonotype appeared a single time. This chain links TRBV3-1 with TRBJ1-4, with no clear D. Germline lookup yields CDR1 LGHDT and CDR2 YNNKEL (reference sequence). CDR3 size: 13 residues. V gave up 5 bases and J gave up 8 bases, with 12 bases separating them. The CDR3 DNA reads TGTGCCAGCAGCTTCCGTCTTGGAGAAAAACTGTTTTTT. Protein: CASSFRLGEKLFF.

As DNA, the CDR3 is TGCAGCGTTGGACGGGCCTACAATGAGCAGTTCTTC. Translating gives CSVGRAYNEQFF. The chain carries TRBV29-1 and TRBJ2-1; D gene uncertain. Germline lookup yields CDR1 SQVTM and CDR2 ANQGSEA. V was clipped by 4 bases and J by 2 bases, with 6 bases between them. The CDR3 spans 12 residues.

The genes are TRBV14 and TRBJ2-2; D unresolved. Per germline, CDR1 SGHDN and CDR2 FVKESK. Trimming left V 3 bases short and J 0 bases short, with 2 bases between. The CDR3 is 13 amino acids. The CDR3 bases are TGTGCCAGCAGCCACCCGAACACCGGGGAGCTGTTTTTT. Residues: CASSHPNTGELFF.

CDR3 DNA: TGTGCCAGCAGCCGACAACTGGTTAAATCTGGAAACACCATATATTTT. Protein: CASSRQLVKSGNTIYF. The chain joins TRBV7-2 to TRBJ1-3, with D hard to call. There are 16 residues in the CDR3. Germline V gene data show CDR1 as SGHTA and CDR2 as FQGNSA. Trimming removed 5 bases at V and 1 base at J, with 15 bases between.

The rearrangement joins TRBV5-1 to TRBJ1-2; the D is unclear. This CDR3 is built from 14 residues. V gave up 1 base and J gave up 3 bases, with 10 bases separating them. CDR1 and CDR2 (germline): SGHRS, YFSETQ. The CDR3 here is CASSLNLAYYGYTF. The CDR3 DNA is TGCGCCAGCAGCTTGAACCTAGCTTACTATGGCTACACCTTC.

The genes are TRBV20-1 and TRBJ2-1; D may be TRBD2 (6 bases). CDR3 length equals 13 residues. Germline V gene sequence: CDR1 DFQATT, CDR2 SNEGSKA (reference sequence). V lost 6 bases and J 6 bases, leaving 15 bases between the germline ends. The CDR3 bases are TGCAGTGCCCGGGACGGGGGAAGCAATGAGCAGTTCTTC. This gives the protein CSARDGGSNEQFF.

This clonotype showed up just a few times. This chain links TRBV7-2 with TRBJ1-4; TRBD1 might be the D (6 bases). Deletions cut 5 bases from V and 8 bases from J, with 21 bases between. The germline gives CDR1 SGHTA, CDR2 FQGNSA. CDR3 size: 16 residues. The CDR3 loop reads CASSPRDLAGGEKLFF. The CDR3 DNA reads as TGTGCCAGCAGCCCACGGGACCTCGCTGGGGGCGAAAAACTGTTTTTT.

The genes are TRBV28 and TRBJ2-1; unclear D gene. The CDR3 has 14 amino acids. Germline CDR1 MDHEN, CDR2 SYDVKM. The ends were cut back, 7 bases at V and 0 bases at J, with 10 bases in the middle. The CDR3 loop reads CASTLGVSYNEQFF. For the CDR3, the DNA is TGTGCCAGCACCCTAGGAGTCTCCTACAATGAGCAGTTCTTC.

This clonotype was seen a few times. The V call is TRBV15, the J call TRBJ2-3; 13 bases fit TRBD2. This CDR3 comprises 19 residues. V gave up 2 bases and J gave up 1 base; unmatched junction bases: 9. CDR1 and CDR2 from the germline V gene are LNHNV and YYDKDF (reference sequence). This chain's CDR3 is CATSRRTGTSGARTDTQYF. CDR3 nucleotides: TGTGCCACCAGCAGACGCACCGGGACTAGCGGGGCACGCACAGATACGCAGTATTTT.